The 31 T cell receptor beta chains presented below share a single source sample, sequenced in a study of cytomegalovirus exposure and HLA in healthy donors. The PCR used 60 Vbeta and 13 Jbeta primers. TCRdb keeps only in-frame clones here, not all; method: immunoSEQ multiplex PCR. This table has under 200,000 clones, approximately 80% appearing once. Sequencing was done on a sample of PBMCs. The origin of the receptors is a woman aged 50 to 60 in good health and CMV-seronegative.

The chain is built from TRBV4-3 and TRBJ1-5, with D possibly being TRBD1 (6 bases). The V and J ends lost 6 bases and 3 bases respectively, with 15 bases between them. The CDR3 loop spans 15 amino acids. Germline CDR1 and CDR2: LGHNA and YSLEER. CDR3 sequence: CASSQQGLPNQPQHF. DNA of the CDR3: TGCGCCAGCAGTCAACAGGGCTTGCCCAATCAGCCCCAGCATTTT.

The V gene is TRBV6-5, the J gene TRBJ1-5, with D unresolved. The CDR3 contains 14 residues. Germline V gives CDR1 MNHEY, CDR2 SVGAGI. The V end lost 4 bases, the J end lost 2 bases, and 9 bases lay between the germline ends. The CDR3 DNA is TGTGCCAGCAGTTCCCAGGTTGGCAATCAGCCCCAGCATTTT. Translation: CASSSQVGNQPQHF.

V usage is TRBV6-1 and J usage is TRBJ2-1, with 10 bases that match TRBD2. CDR1 is MNHNS and CDR2 is SASEGT in the germline V gene. This CDR3 has 15 amino acids. The ends lost 7 bases at V and 12 bases at J; junction bases unmatched: 15. The CDR3 DNA reads TGTGCCAGCATCACCGGGACTAGCGCAACGGAATGGCAGTTCTTC. Protein sequence: CASITGTSATEWQFF.

The chain links TRBV7-2 to TRBJ2-5; D is perhaps TRBD1 (6 bases). Trimming pared 5 bases from V and 2 bases from J, leaving 12 bases between. Germline V CDR1 and CDR2: SGHTA, FQGNSA. This CDR3 contains 14 residues. The CDR3 DNA sequence: TGTGCCAGCAGCGCATATGGACAGCAAGAGACCCAGTACTTC. This translates into CASSAYGQQETQYF.

This clone was seen only a few times. This sequence joins TRBV15 and TRBJ1-4; D gene uncertain. The V gene's germline CDR1 is LNHNV and CDR2 YYDKDF (reference sequence). The CDR3 length is 14 residues. V was clipped by 8 bases and J by 8 bases, with 18 bases between them. The CDR3 loop reads CATRVNPTGEKLFF. The CDR3 bases are TGTGCCACCCGAGTTAATCCGACGGGGGAAAAACTGTTTTTT.

The CDR3 region has the DNA TGTGCCAGCAGCTTAGTGGACACTAACGAGCAGTACTTC. Its translation is CASSLVDTNEQYF. The J gene is TRBJ2-7, the V gene TRBV7-2; possible D gene TRBD1, 5 bases. Germline lookup yields CDR1 SGHTA and CDR2 FQGNSA. The CDR3 consists of 13 residues. Trimming removed 1 base from V and 5 bases from J, with 9 bases in between.

The chain combines TRBV6-1 with TRBJ2-2; TRBD1 matches at 8 bases. The CDR3 totals 15 residues. V lost 6 bases and J lost 1; bases outside the gene matches: 4. Germline V lookup: CDR1 MNHNS, CDR2 SASEGT. The CDR3 is CASSRDRRNTGELFF. The CDR3, as DNA: TGTGCCAGCAGCCGGGACAGGAGGAACACCGGGGAGCTGTTTTTT.

J is TRBJ2-2 and V is TRBV5-4; TRBD2 agrees at 14 bases. This CDR3 contains 17 residues. The junction had 6 bases not matched to a gene; V was cut back by 2 bases and J by 6 bases. Germline V CDR1 and CDR2: SGHNT, YYREEE (reference sequence). The CDR3 reads CASSLRTSGRRAGELFF. In DNA form, the CDR3 reads TGTGCCAGCAGCTTACGGACTAGCGGGAGGAGGGCCGGGGAGCTGTTTTTT.

The genes are TRBV28 and TRBJ2-5; the match to TRBD1 covers 7 bases. Germline V gene data show CDR1 as MDHEN and CDR2 as SYDVKM. CDR3 length: 16 amino acids. Trimming at V came to 5 bases and at J to 2 bases, leaving 11 bases not matched to a gene. The CDR3 bases are TGTGCCAGCAGTCTAAGGACAGGCCCGATTCAAGAGACCCAGTACTTC. This translates into CASSLRTGPIQETQYF.

This clone was observed a single time. This chain links TRBV30 with TRBJ2-1, with a weak D call TRBD2 (5 bases). The CDR3 length is 13 residues. Germline values: CDR1 GTSNPN, CDR2 SVGIG (reference sequence). The V end was cut by 4 bases, the J end by 1 base, with 8 bases between. CDR3 nucleotide sequence: TGTGCCTGGAAGAGCGGTTCCTACAATGAGCAGTTCTTC. Its translation is CAWKSGSYNEQFF.

The chain uses TRBV5-1 and TRBJ1-1; TRBD1 might be the D (5 bases). Trimming took 3 bases from V and 0 from J, leaving 12 bases between them. The CDR3 spans 15 residues. CDR1 and CDR2 from the germline V gene are SGHRS and YFSETQ. CDR3 DNA sequence: TGCGCCAGCAGCTCGGGACTGCGAATGAACACTGAAGCTTTCTTT. It encodes CASSSGLRMNTEAFF.

The V gene is TRBV4-3, the J gene TRBJ1-2; 8 bases are a match to TRBD1. V trimming: 1 base; J trimming: 5 bases; junction bases outside the gene matches: 12. CDR1 is LGHNA and CDR2 is YSLEER in the germline V gene. The CDR3 is 17 residues long. The DNA for the CDR3 is TGCGCCAGCAGCCAAGGCTATGGCGCACAGGGGGGGTATGGCTACACCTTC. Its translation is CASSQGYGAQGGYGYTF.

As for this clone: A junction end diverges from the germline sequence, so it may reflect a read error. V is TRBV7-7 and J is TRBJ2-5, with 7 bases matching TRBD2. This CDR3 has 16 amino acids. Germline assignment: CDR1 SSHAT and CDR2 FNYEAQ (reference sequence). As DNA, the CDR3 is TGTGCTAGCAGCCTCAGCGGGGCGGGCCCCTGGGAGACCCAGTACTTC. It translates to CASSLSGAGPWETQYF.

This rearrangement joins TRBV7-3 to TRBJ2-3, with unresolved D. V was pared by 1 base and J by 4 bases, with 6 bases between. The CDR3 totals 13 residues. Germline V gene sequence: CDR1 SGHTA, CDR2 FQGTGA. As DNA, the CDR3 is TGTGCCAGCAGCTTAATGGCAGCAGATACGCAGTATTTT. This translates into CASSLMAADTQYF. The full variable domain, in which reference TRBV7-3 and TRBJ2-3 provide the parts outside the CDR3, is GAGVSQTPSNKVTEKGKYVELRCDPISGHTALYWYRQSLGQGPEFLIYFQGTGAADDSGLPNDRFFAVRPEGSVSTLKIQRTERGDSAVYLCASSLMAADTQYFGPGTRLTVL.

DNA for the CDR3: TGTGCCAGCAGTCTAAGACGACTAGCGGGTAGCGAGCAGTACTTC. Translated, it gives CASSLRRLAGSEQYF. The chain joins TRBV28 to TRBJ2-7; 10 bases align to TRBD2. With V trimmed by 5 bases and J by 6 bases, 10 bases remained unmatched. This CDR3 contains 15 residues. CDR1 MDHEN and CDR2 SYDVKM come from the germline V gene.

The chain recombines TRBV7-9 with TRBJ2-3; 9 bases are a match to TRBD2. CDR1 and CDR2 from the germline V gene are SEHNR and FQNEAQ (reference sequence). The V segment lost 2 bases and the J segment 0 bases; nucleotides outside the gene matches: 9. The CDR3 consists of 18 residues. Here the CDR3 DNA reads TGTGCCAGCAGCTTACCCCTTAGCGGGGGAGCTAGCACAGATACGCAGTATTTT. The encoded protein is CASSLPLSGGASTDTQYF.

Written as DNA, the CDR3 is TGTGCCTGGAGTGGGACTAGCGGGGGGGCCCTAAACACAGATACGCAGTATTTT. As protein: CAWSGTSGGALNTDTQYF. J is TRBJ2-3 and V is TRBV30; the match to TRBD2 covers 15 bases. The CDR3 runs to 18 residues. In germline, CDR1 is GTSNPN, CDR2 SVGIG (reference sequence). J lost 2 bases, V lost 1 base, and 7 bases had no gene match.

V is TRBV4-3 and J is TRBJ1-2; no clear D gene. CDR1 is LGHNA, CDR2 YSLEER, per germline. V was pared by 4 bases and J by 4 bases, with 13 bases between. The CDR3 runs to 14 residues. The CDR3, as DNA: TGCGCCAGCAGCCCCGGGGTCGGGATCTATGGCTACACCTTC. Translated, it gives CASSPGVGIYGYTF.

This clone was detected only once. The DNA for the CDR3 is TGTGCCAGCAGCGTAGCTGGCGGCTTATCGGAGCAGTACTTC. Its protein is CASSVAGGLSEQYF. The rearrangement joins TRBV9 to TRBJ2-7; D gene unclear. The CDR3 consists of 14 residues. Germline V gene data show CDR1 as SGDLS and CDR2 as YYNGEE. V was clipped by 0 bases and J by 7 bases, with 14 bases between them.

J is TRBJ2-1 and V is TRBV4-3; no clear D. V lost 0 bases, J lost 0 bases, and 9 bases lay in between. This CDR3 spans 16 amino acids. Germline assignment: CDR1 LGHNA and CDR2 YSLEER. The CDR3 DNA reads as TGCGCCAGCAGCCAAGAGGGCTGGGCCTCCTACAATGAGCAGTTCTTC. This sequence encodes CASSQEGWASYNEQFF.

This clone was picked up one time. The chain carries TRBV4-3 and TRBJ2-1, with 11 nucleotides matching TRBD2. J gave up 4 bases and V 6 bases, and 5 bases lay outside the gene matches. Germline V lookup: CDR1 LGHNA, CDR2 YSLEER. This CDR3 comprises 15 residues. CDR3 residues: CASSSGRARYNEQFF. In DNA form, the CDR3 reads TGCGCCAGCAGTAGCGGGAGGGCCCGTTACAATGAGCAGTTCTTC.

DNA for the CDR3: TGTGCCAGCAGCGTACTTGGGACTCAACTCACAGATACGCAGTATTTT. Protein sequence: CASSVLGTQLTDTQYF. The chain couples TRBV9 to TRBJ2-3; weak D call: TRBD2 (6 bases). Germline V gives CDR1 SGDLS, CDR2 YYNGEE. This CDR3 has 16 amino acids. Trimming removed 1 base at V and 2 bases at J, with 14 bases between.

This sequence joins TRBV28 and TRBJ1-3, with D hard to call. The CDR3 is 15 amino acids. The V end lost 6 bases, the J end lost 0 bases, and 12 bases lay between the germline ends. Germline V gene data show CDR1 as MDHEN and CDR2 as SYDVKM. This CDR3 reads CASSWRGSSGNTIYF. The CDR3 coding sequence is TGTGCCAGCAGCTGGCGGGGAAGCTCTGGAAACACCATATATTTT.

The chain uses TRBV7-9 and TRBJ2-1; tentative D call: TRBD2 (6 bases). Trimming stripped 5 bases from V and 6 bases from J, with 11 bases between. Germline V gene data show CDR1 as SEHNR and CDR2 as FQNEAQ (reference sequence). This CDR3 region has 13 residues. The CDR3 DNA is TGTGCCAGCAGCCGCAGCGGGCCCAATGAGCAGTTCTTC. Translated: CASSRSGPNEQFF.

This CDR3 is CASGAGGWNTEAFF. In DNA form, the CDR3 reads TGTGCCAGTGGGGCAGGGGGCTGGAACACTGAAGCTTTCTTT. This chain joins TRBV19 and TRBJ1-1, with TRBD1 matching 8 bases. CDR3 length: 14 residues. V was clipped by 8 bases and J by 1 base; unmatched bases: 6. Per the germline V gene, CDR1 is LNHDA and CDR2 is SQIVND (reference sequence).

This rearrangement joins TRBV18 to TRBJ1-1; 11 bases match TRBD1. Germline CDR1 reads KGHSH; CDR2 reads LQKENI. CDR3 length equals 15 residues. With V trimmed by 5 bases and J by 2 bases, 4 bases remained unmatched. The CDR3 DNA reads as TGTGCCAGCTCATCCGGGACAGGGGGTAACACTGAAGCTTTCTTT. This translates into CASSSGTGGNTEAFF.

This chain uses TRBV4-3 with TRBJ2-1; 7 positions agree with TRBD2. The CDR3 has 16 amino acids. CDR1 and CDR2 from the germline V gene are LGHNA and YSLEER. V was clipped by 0 bases and J by 2 bases; unmatched bases: 4. CDR3 DNA: TGCGCCAGCAGCCAAGATAGCGCGGGAGCCTACAATGAGCAGTTCTTC. Protein sequence: CASSQDSAGAYNEQFF.

The rearrangement joins TRBV28 to TRBJ1-2; tentative D call: TRBD1 (6 bases). The germline V gene encodes CDR1 MDHEN and CDR2 SYDVKM. This CDR3 contains 13 residues. Trimming left V 5 bases short and J 5 bases short, with 12 bases between. The CDR3 spells CASSMDSLYGYTF. The DNA for the CDR3 is TGTGCCAGCAGTATGGACAGTTTATATGGCTACACCTTC.

CDR3 region: CASELAGVPGELFF. DNA for the CDR3: TGTGCCAGCGAGCTAGCGGGAGTTCCAGGGGAGCTGTTTTTT. This sequence joins TRBV28 and TRBJ2-2, with 10 bases matching TRBD2. CDR1 is MDHEN and CDR2 is SYDVKM in the germline V gene. Trimming took 8 bases from V and 8 from J; bases not matched to a gene: 8. The CDR3 totals 14 residues.

The chain joins TRBV6-1 to TRBJ1-6; 8 bases match TRBD1. Per germline, CDR1 MNHNS and CDR2 SASEGT. V shed 2 bases, J shed 7 bases, and the junction held 7 bases outside the gene matches. This CDR3 region has 16 residues. The CDR3: CASSERPGGGNSPLHF. DNA of the CDR3: TGTGCCAGCAGTGAACGGCCAGGGGGCGGGAATTCACCCCTCCACTTT.

The gene calls are TRBV15 and TRBJ2-1; D perhaps matches TRBD2 (6 bases). This CDR3 has 13 residues. From germline, CDR1 is LNHNV and CDR2 YYDKDF (reference sequence). V was cut by 5 bases and J by 8 bases, with 13 bases left in between. CDR3 bases: TGTGCCACCAGCGGCGGGGTTGGGGATGAGCAGTTCTTC. Amino acids: CATSGGVGDEQFF.